This TCR beta chain was retrieved from a study of blood T cell repertoires in COVID-19. In the original analysis: Amplification of reference gene primers was used by the study to estimate nucleated cell counts. Profiled with immunoSEQ multiplex PCR; TCRdb holds only in-frame clones, not every one. V and J calls and clone size are those listed in that table; D and trimming were worked out from the DNA. The sample lists about 81,000 clones, approximately 80% seen once, with around 14% in the top ten. This clone came up a few times. This CDR3 contains 15 residues. Losses at the gene ends were 6 bases for V and 4 bases for J; bases not matched to a gene: 8. The germline CDR1 and CDR2 sequences are SGHRS and YFSETQ.

J is TRBJ1-4 and V is TRBV5-1; 8 nucleotides align to TRBD1. The sequence came from a human donor in a cohort sampled during active COVID-19. The sequenced material came from peripheral blood. The DNA for the CDR3 is TGCGCCAGCAAGAGCAGGGGGCAGAATAATGAAAAACTGTTTTTT. Translation: CASKSRGQNNEKLFF.